The rows below give T cell receptor beta chains drawn from one sample of a study of blood T cell repertoires in COVID-19. The table came from immunoSEQ multiplex PCR; TCRdb's copy has only in-frame clones and leaves some out. This sample has 65,000 or so clones; approximately 84% occur once, and the top ten carry roughly 3.5%. Sequenced: peripheral blood. The receptor source for this set is a man aged 55 to 70 with acute or convalescent COVID-19. CDR3s include the opening cysteine and the closing phenylalanine or tryptophan. The D gene is left open where the match is weak. Clone size is given for some rows only: seen once, a few or many times, or a class if the clone is expanded.

V gene	D gene	clone size	J gene	CDR3 protein	CDR3 DNA
TRBV7-9	TRBD1	-	TRBJ2-3	CASRAGTGWADTQYF	TGTGCCAGCAGGGCCGGGACAGGGTGGGCAGATACGCAGTATTTT
TRBV13	-	-	TRBJ2-7	CASSRRTEIYEQYF	TGTGCCAGCAGCCGACGGACAGAAATCTACGAGCAGTACTTC
TRBV4-2	TRBD2	-	TRBJ2-1	CASSLNAGGPSYNEQFF	TGTGCCAGCAGCCTAAATGCGGGGGGCCCTTCCTACAATGAGCAGTTCTTC
TRBV27	TRBD2	once	TRBJ2-2	CASSLWGSGGLTGELFF	TGTGCCAGCAGTTTATGGGGTAGCGGGGGCCTCACCGGGGAGCTGTTTTTT
TRBV10-3	-	once	TRBJ2-7	CAISDSGGVEQYF	TGTGCCATCAGTGATTCGGGTGGAGTCGAGCAGTACTTC
TRBV19	-	-	TRBJ2-3	CASTSERRGGGDTQYF	TGTGCCAGTACCTCCGAGCGGAGGGGTGGAGGAGATACGCAGTATTTT
TRBV19	-	-	TRBJ1-2	CASSIDRGSYGYTF	TGTGCCAGTAGTATAGACAGGGGAAGCTATGGCTACACCTTC
TRBV4-2	TRBD2	-	TRBJ2-7	CASSDPGLAGTSYEQYF	TGTGCCAGCAGCGACCCGGGACTAGCGGGGACATCCTACGAGCAGTACTTC
TRBV15	-	-	TRBJ1-5	CATSRELVQPQHF	TGTGCCACCAGCAGAGAGTTAGTCCAGCCCCAGCATTTT
TRBV9	-	-	TRBJ1-3	CASSRDGGSGNTIYF	TGTGCCAGCAGCCGGGACGGGGGCTCTGGAAACACCATATATTTT
TRBV6-5	TRBD2	-	TRBJ2-3	CASSFSGGNTDTQYF	TGTGCCAGCAGTTTTAGCGGGGGGAACACAGATACGCAGTATTTT
TRBV6-6	-	-	TRBJ1-2	CASSYHPGTNIPYTF	TGTGCCAGCAGTTACCACCCCGGGACAAATATTCCCTACACCTTC